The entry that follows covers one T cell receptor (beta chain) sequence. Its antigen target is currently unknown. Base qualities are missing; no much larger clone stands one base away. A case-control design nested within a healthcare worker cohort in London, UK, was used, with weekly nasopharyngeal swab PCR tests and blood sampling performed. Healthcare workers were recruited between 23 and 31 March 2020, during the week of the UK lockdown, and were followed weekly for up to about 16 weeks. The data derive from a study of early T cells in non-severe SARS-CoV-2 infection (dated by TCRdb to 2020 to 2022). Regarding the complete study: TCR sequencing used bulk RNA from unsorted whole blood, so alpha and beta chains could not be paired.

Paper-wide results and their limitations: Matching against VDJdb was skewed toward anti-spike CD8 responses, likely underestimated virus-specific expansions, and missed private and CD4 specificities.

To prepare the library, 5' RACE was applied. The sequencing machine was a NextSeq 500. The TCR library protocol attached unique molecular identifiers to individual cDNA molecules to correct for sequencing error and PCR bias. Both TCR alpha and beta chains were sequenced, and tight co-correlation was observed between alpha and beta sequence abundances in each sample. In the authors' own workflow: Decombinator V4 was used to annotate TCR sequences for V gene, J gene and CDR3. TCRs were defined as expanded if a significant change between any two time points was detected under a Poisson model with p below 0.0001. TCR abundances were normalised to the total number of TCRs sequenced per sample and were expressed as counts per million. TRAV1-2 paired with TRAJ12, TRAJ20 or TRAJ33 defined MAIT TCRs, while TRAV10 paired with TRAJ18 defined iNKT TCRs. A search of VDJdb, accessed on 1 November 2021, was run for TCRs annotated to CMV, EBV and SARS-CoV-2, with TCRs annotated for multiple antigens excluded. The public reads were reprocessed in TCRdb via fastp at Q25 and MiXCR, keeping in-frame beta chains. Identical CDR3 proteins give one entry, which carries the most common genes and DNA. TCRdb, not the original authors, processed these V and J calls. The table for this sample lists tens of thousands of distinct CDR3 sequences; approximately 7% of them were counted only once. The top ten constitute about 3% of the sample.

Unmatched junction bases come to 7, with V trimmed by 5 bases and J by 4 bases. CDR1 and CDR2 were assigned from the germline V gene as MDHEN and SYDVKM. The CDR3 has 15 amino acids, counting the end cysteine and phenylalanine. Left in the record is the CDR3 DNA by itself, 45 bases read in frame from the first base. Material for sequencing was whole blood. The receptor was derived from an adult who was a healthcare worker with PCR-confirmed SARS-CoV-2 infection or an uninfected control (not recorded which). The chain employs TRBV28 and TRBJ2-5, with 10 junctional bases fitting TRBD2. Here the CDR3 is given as CASSQASGRGETQYF. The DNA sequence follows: TGTGCCAGCAGTCAAGCTAGCGGGAGAGGAGAGACCCAGTACTTC.